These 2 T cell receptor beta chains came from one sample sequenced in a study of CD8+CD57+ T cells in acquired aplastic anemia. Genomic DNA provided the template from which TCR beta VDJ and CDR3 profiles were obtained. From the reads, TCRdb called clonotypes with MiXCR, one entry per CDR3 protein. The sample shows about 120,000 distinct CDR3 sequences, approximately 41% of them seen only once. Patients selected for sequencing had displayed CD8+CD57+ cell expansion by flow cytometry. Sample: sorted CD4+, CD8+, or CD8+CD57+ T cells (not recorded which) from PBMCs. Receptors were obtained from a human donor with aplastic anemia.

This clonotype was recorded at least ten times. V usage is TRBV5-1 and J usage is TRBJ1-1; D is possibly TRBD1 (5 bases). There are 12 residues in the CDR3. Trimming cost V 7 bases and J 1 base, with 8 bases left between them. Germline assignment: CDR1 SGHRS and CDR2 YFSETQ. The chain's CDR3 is CASGGGNTEAFF. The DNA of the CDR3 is TGCGCCAGCGGGGGGGGGAACACTGAAGCTTTCTTT.

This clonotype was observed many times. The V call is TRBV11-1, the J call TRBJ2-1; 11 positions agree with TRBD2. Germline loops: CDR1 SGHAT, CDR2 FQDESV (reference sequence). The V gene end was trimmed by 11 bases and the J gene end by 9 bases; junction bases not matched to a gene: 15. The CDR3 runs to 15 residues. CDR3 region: CASRGVAGGLTEQFF. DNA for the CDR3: TGTGCCTCTAGAGGAGTAGCGGGGGGGTTAACTGAGCAGTTCTTC. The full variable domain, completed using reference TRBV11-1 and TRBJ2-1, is EAEVAQSPRYKITEKSQAVAFWCDPISGHATLYWYRQILGQGPELLVQFQDESVVDDSQLPKDRFSAERLKGVDSTLKIQPAELGDSAMYLCASRGVAGGLTEQFFGPGTRLTVL.